This T cell receptor (beta chain) was documented in a study of T cells in Graves' hyperthyroidism and ophthalmopathy. General study points: Most thyroid clonotypes with frequency above 0.001 were detected in blood.

Ophthalmopathy cases scored 3 or more on the Clinical Activity Score and 4 or more on NOSPECS grade, with duration below 3 months. Researchers amplified the TCR beta CDR3 regions from RNA transcripts. During a first-round RT-PCR of the TCR CDR3, the HTBI primer set was used. TCRdb processed the multiplex PCR reads anew with MiXCR; each CDR3 protein has one entry. Among about 500,000 distinct CDR3 sequences listed, roughly 16% were seen once. At least ten counts were recorded for this clonotype. The antigen remains undetermined. The CDR3 consists of 16 residues. CDR1 and CDR2 from the germline V gene are SEHNR and FQNEAQ (reference sequence). V dropped 0 bases and J dropped 0 bases, with 9 bases sitting between them.

Sequenced: blood. The receptor comes from a woman in her 30s with Graves' ophthalmopathy. This chain joins TRBV7-9 and TRBJ1-5; D gene unclear. The CDR3 sequence: CASSLAGQYSNQPQHF. CDR3 DNA sequence: TGTGCCAGCAGCTTAGCTGGCCAGTATAGCAATCAGCCCCAGCATTTT. The full variable domain, completed using reference TRBV7-9 and TRBJ1-5, is DTGVSQNPRHKITKRGQNVTFRCDPISEHNRLYWYRQTLGQGPEFLTYFQNEAQLEKSRLLSDRFSAERPKGSFSTLEIQRTEQGDSAMYLCASSLAGQYSNQPQHFGDGTRLSIL.